This T cell receptor beta chain was captured in a study of T cell responses to AZD1222 COVID-19 vaccine. Sequenced by immunoSEQ multiplex PCR; TCRdb stores in-frame clones only, minus some. The data show 150,000 or so clones, roughly 93% seen once. Unmatched junction bases numbered 0, after V lost 0 bases and J lost 6 bases. Looked up from germline, CDR1 is MRHNA and CDR2 is SNTAGT. This CDR3 spans 15 amino acids. Investigators merged groups given second doses at roughly 4 or roughly 12 weeks. This clone occurred a few times. The sequencing here drew on peripheral blood, taken 28 days after the second AZD1222 dose. The sequence derives from an adult who received the AZD1222 COVID-19 vaccine. This chain uses TRBV6-4 with TRBJ2-1, with TRBD2 matching over 12 bases. The CDR3 loop is CASSDSTSGSNEQFF. Here the CDR3 DNA reads TGTGCCAGCAGTGACTCGACTAGCGGGAGCAATGAGCAGTTCTTC.